A selection of T cell receptor beta chains follows, all from one sample in a study of OX40 agonist ivuxolimab in advanced cancers. Assay: immunoSEQ multiplex PCR; the TCRdb copy retains only in-frame clones and omits some. The table records around 26,000 clones, approximately 90% of them present only once. Sequencing used CD4+ or CD8+ T cells sorted from blood, obtained in a trial of the OX40 agonist ivuxolimab. The source of these receptors is an adult with an advanced solid tumor such as melanoma, head and neck, liver or kidney cancer. The CDR3 runs from the conserved cysteine through the conserved F or W. Fields, in order: D gene, J gene, clone size, V gene, CDR3 DNA, CDR3 protein. D genes are given only for firm matches. Clone size, where shown, is once, few, many, or a class for clones that have expanded.

TRBD1,TRBJ1-2,NA,TRBV7-9,TGTGCCAGCAGCTTGGGGACAGGGACCTATGGCTACACCTTC,CASSLGTGTYGYTF
TRBD1,TRBJ1-4,NA,TRBV25-1,TGTGCCAGCAGTGAGTCTGACAGGGGTCACGAAAAACTGTTTTTT,CASSESDRGHEKLFF
NA,TRBJ2-1,NA,TRBV28,TGTGCCAGCAGTTTCGTAGCGGTTGGAACGAGTGAGCAGTTCTTC,CASSFVAVGTSEQFF
TRBD2,TRBJ2-1,once,TRBV5-1,TGCGCCAGCAGTCCAAGCGGGGGGAAATACAATGAGCAGTTCTTC,CASSPSGGKYNEQFF
NA,TRBJ2-3,NA,TRBV7-9,TGTGCCAGCAGCCTACCCCTTCTAGCGGATACGCAGTATTTT,CASSLPLLADTQYF
NA,TRBJ1-4,NA,TRBV6-5,TGTGCCAGCAGAGCGGGGGGGGAAAAACTGTTTTTT,CASRAGGEKLFF
NA,TRBJ1-3,NA,TRBV9,TGTGCCAGCAGCGCTACAGGGTTCCAGAGCTCTGGAAACACCATATATTTT,CASSATGFQSSGNTIYF
TRBD2,TRBJ2-5,NA,TRBV4-1,TGCGCCAGCAGCCAAAGGGTTCTGGGGGAGGGAGAGACCCAGTACTTC,CASSQRVLGEGETQYF
TRBD2,TRBJ2-7,NA,TRBV4-3,TGCGCCAGCAGCCCGGGGAGGGGAATGTACGAGCAGTACTTC,CASSPGRGMYEQYF
TRBD1,TRBJ2-7,once,TRBV19,TGTGCCAGTAGTATGGGGACAGGGCCCTACGAGCAGTACTTC,CASSMGTGPYEQYF
NA,TRBJ1-1,NA,TRBV10-3,TGTGCCATCAGTGAGGTAGGGGGTTCGGTTGAAGCTTTCTTT,CAISEVGGSVEAFF
TRBD1,TRBJ1-2,NA,TRBV5-8,TGTGCCAGCAGCACACGGACAGGGAAGCTGCTTGCCTATGGCTACACCTTC,CASSTRTGKLLAYGYTF
NA,TRBJ2-5,once,TRBV5-4,TGTGCCAGCAGCTTTTCATACGGGGAAGAGACCCAGTACTTC,CASSFSYGEETQYF
NA,TRBJ2-7,NA,TRBV28,TGTGCCAGCAGCCGAACCCACCTGCGGGAGCAGTACTTC,CASSRTHLREQYF
TRBD1,TRBJ2-6,NA,TRBV13,TGTGCCAGCAGCTCTTGGACAGGGGTCTCTGGGGCCAACGTCCTGACTTTC,CASSSWTGVSGANVLTF
NA,TRBJ1-2,NA,TRBV5-1,TGCGCCAGCAGCTCACCAGTGGAAGCCACCTTC,CASSSPVEATF
NA,TRBJ2-1,NA,TRBV5-1,TGCGCCAGCAGCTTAGTAGATGAGCAGTTCTTC,CASSLVDEQFF
NA,TRBJ2-7,NA,TRBV4-1,TGCGCCAGCAGCCAAGACGAGGCGGTGGTGGTCGAGCAGTACTTC,CASSQDEAVVVEQYF
TRBD2,TRBJ2-1,NA,TRBV7-6,TGTGCCAGCAGCTTAACCGGGGGGGCCACCTACAATGAGCAGTTCTTC,CASSLTGGATYNEQFF
TRBD2,TRBJ2-3,NA,TRBV2,TGTGCCAGCAGTGAGGGACTAGCGGATGTAACAGATACGCAGTATTTT,CASSEGLADVTDTQYF
NA,TRBJ2-2,NA,TRBV29-1,TGCAGCGTTGAATCGGTAAACACCGGGGAGCTGTTTTTT,CSVESVNTGELFF
NA,TRBJ2-3,NA,TRBV7-2,TGTGCCAGCAGCTTATACAGGTCCGTCCCCGCGGATACGCAGTATTTT,CASSLYRSVPADTQYF
NA,TRBJ2-5,NA,TRBV7-7,TGTGCTAGCAGCTTAGCAGTGGGTGAACGGGAGACCCAGTACTTC,CASSLAVGERETQYF
NA,TRBJ2-7,NA,TRBV27,TGTGCCAGCAGTTTCGGGCAGGCGACCTACGAGCAGTACTTC,CASSFGQATYEQYF
TRBD1,TRBJ1-2,NA,TRBV4-3,TGCGCCAGCAGCCAAGTGGGGGGACAGGGGAATGGCTACACCTTC,CASSQVGGQGNGYTF
NA,TRBJ1-1,NA,TRBV5-1,TGCGCCAGCAGCTTGGGGAGTACTGAAGCTTTCTTT,CASSLGSTEAFF
TRBD1,TRBJ2-2,NA,TRBV19,TGTGCCAGTAGTGCCGGACAGGGGCGCTCGGTTAACGGCGGGGAGCTGTTTTTT,CASSAGQGRSVNGGELFF
NA,TRBJ1-5,NA,TRBV6-1,TGTGCCAGCAGTGAACGGGGGTGGATTCAGCCCCAGCATTTT,CASSERGWIQPQHF
TRBD1,TRBJ1-2,NA,TRBV6-1,TGTGCCAGCAGTGGTTCCGGGACAGGAACCTTC,CASSGSGTGTF
TRBD1,TRBJ2-7,NA,TRBV5-1,TGCGCCAGCAGCCCACGGGACAGTTCAAATGAGCAGTACTTC,CASSPRDSSNEQYF
NA,TRBJ1-1,NA,TRBV6-5,TGTGCCAGCAGTTACTCCCAAGGGAACACTGAAGCTTTCTTT,CASSYSQGNTEAFF
NA,TRBJ1-2,NA,TRBV2,TGTGCCAGCAGTGAAGCGAGAAGCTATGGCTACACCTTC,CASSEARSYGYTF
TRBD2,TRBJ2-7,NA,TRBV6-1,TGTGCCAGCAATTTAGGACTAGCGGGGGTCTACGAGCAGTACTTC,CASNLGLAGVYEQYF
TRBD2,TRBJ2-1,NA,TRBV27,TGTGCCAGCAGTCCCGGGAGCGGGGGTTTCATTGAGCAGTTCTTC,CASSPGSGGFIEQFF
NA,TRBJ2-1,NA,TRBV4-2,TGTGCCAGCAGCCACCGACTCAACAATGAGCAGTTCTTC,CASSHRLNNEQFF
NA,TRBJ2-7,once,TRBV11-2,TGTGCCAGCAGCTTACCCGGGGCAGCTTCCAATTACGAGCAGTACTTC,CASSLPGAASNYEQYF
TRBD2,TRBJ2-3,NA,TRBV14,TGTGCCAGCAGCCAAGAGCGGGGGAGCACAGATACGCAGTATTTT,CASSQERGSTDTQYF
NA,TRBJ2-1,NA,TRBV7-2,TGTGCCAGCAGCTTTGGGCGAGAGTACAATGAGCAGTTCTTC,CASSFGREYNEQFF
NA,TRBJ2-7,NA,TRBV7-2,TGTGCCAGCAGCTTCGGGGTCTCCTACGAGCAGTACTTC,CASSFGVSYEQYF
TRBD1,TRBJ2-3,NA,TRBV5-1,TGCGCCAGCAGCTTGGGACAGGGGCCCACAGATACGCAGTATTTT,CASSLGQGPTDTQYF
NA,TRBJ2-7,NA,TRBV4-1,TGCGCCAGCGCGACTGGGGTCGCCTACGAGCAGTACTTC,CASATGVAYEQYF
TRBD2,TRBJ2-1,NA,TRBV7-2,TGTGCCAGCAAAAGTGGACTAGGCTCCAATGAGCAGTTCTTC,CASKSGLGSNEQFF
TRBD2,TRBJ2-1,NA,TRBV5-1,TGCGCCAGCAGCTTACATGGACTAGCGGGGGACGATGAGCAGTTCTTC,CASSLHGLAGDDEQFF
TRBD2,TRBJ2-7,NA,TRBV11-2,TGTGCCAGCAGCTTAGTTCTAGCGGGGACCTACGAGCAGTACTTC,CASSLVLAGTYEQYF
NA,TRBJ1-4,NA,TRBV5-8,TGTGCCAGCAGCTTGGGGGAAGCAACTAATGAAAAACTGTTTTTT,CASSLGEATNEKLFF
NA,TRBJ1-1,NA,TRBV28,TGTGCCAGCAGTTTAAACCTCGATAAGACCACTGAAGCTTTCTTT,CASSLNLDKTTEAFF
NA,TRBJ2-1,NA,TRBV27,TGTGCCAGCAGTTTATCAGATAGCAATGAGCAGTTCTTC,CASSLSDSNEQFF
NA,TRBJ1-1,NA,TRBV19,TGTGCCAGTAGTGTGTGGGGCTTCACTGAAGCTTTCTTT,CASSVWGFTEAFF
NA,TRBJ1-1,NA,TRBV4-2,TGTGCCAGCAGCCCTCAGGGGCTTGACACTGAAGCTTTCTTT,CASSPQGLDTEAFF
NA,TRBJ2-7,NA,TRBV19,TGTGCCAGTAGAAACGCGCCCGGAGGGGAGCAGTACTTC,CASRNAPGGEQYF
NA,TRBJ2-7,NA,TRBV4-1,TGCGCCAGCAGCCTTCTCGGGGCCGACGAGCAGTACTTC,CASSLLGADEQYF
NA,TRBJ1-2,NA,TRBV30,TGTGCCTGTTTTAAGGAGGGGTTGGGCTACACCTTC,CACFKEGLGYTF
TRBD1,TRBJ2-7,NA,TRBV19,TGTGCCAGCAGAGACAGGGGGCACTACGAGCAGTACTTC,CASRDRGHYEQYF
TRBD1,TRBJ2-5,once,TRBV29-1,TGCAGCGTTGTAGGGACAGGGAGTGGGAAGACCCAGTACTTC,CSVVGTGSGKTQYF
NA,TRBJ1-5,NA,TRBV5-6,TGTGCCAGCAGCTTGTTACAGGGCAATCAGCCCCAGCATTTT,CASSLLQGNQPQHF
NA,TRBJ1-1,NA,TRBV4-3,TGCGCCAGCAGCCAAGATCTGGCCAGGCCGGCGGACACTGAAGCTTTCTTT,CASSQDLARPADTEAFF
NA,TRBJ2-2,NA,TRBV6-5,TGTGCCAGCAGGGTATTGCCGACCGGGGAGCTGTTTTTT,CASRVLPTGELFF
TRBD2,TRBJ2-1,NA,TRBV4-1,TGCGCCAGCAGCCAAGCCCCCCCTAGCGGGAGCTCCTACAATGAGCAGTTCTTC,CASSQAPPSGSSYNEQFF
NA,TRBJ1-2,NA,TRBV5-5,TGTGCCAGCAGCTTGGCCTCCGGGGGTGGCTACACCTTC,CASSLASGGGYTF